Sequencing of this T cell receptor (beta chain) was carried out in a study of T cells expressing NK-cell markers. Study information: Sequencing of TCR beta repertoires drew on sorted CD3+CD56+NKG2C+, CD3+CD56+NKG2C- and CD3+CD56-NKG2C+ T cells.

CDR3 length: 11 residues. Germline V gene lookup returns CDR1 LNHNV and CDR2 YYDKDF (reference sequence). Study-wide results and limits: A few donors' CD3+CD56-NKG2C+ cells were dominated by the same clonotypes.

On this clonotype: Its antigen is currently unknown.

With the 5' RACE reads reprocessed, TCRdb shows one record per CDR3 protein and no DNA. This sample's clone table lists about 150,000 distinct CDR3 sequences. The sequence came from a woman between 45 and 60 years old in good health. The V gene is TRBV15, the J gene TRBJ2-7. Sample: blood T cells: a sorted CD56 or NKG2C T cell subset, CD4+ or CD8+ T cells, or bulk PBMC T cells (not recorded which). The CDR3 here is CATSSSYEQYF.